This T cell receptor beta chain was obtained from a study of OX40 agonist ivuxolimab in advanced cancers. Study-level information: Partial responses were recorded for three patients, including one with hepatocellular carcinoma and two with cutaneous melanoma.

Using immunoSEQ multiplex PCR, the repertoire was profiled, and TCRdb retains in-frame clones only, with some absent. The data hold tens of thousands of clones, with nearly 90% observed a single time. The CDR3 has 13 amino acids. Germline V gene data show CDR1 as SGHRS and CDR2 as YFSETQ. V was pared by 2 bases and J by 10 bases, with 16 bases between. V usage is TRBV5-1 and J usage is TRBJ2-7; no definite D call. The source material was CD4+ or CD8+ T cells sorted from blood, sampled in a trial of the OX40 agonist ivuxolimab. This sequence originates from an adult with an advanced solid tumor such as melanoma, head and neck, liver or kidney cancer. CDR3 DNA sequence: TGCGCCAGCAGCTTCGTTAGATTAGCCGAACAGTACTTC. It specifies CASSFVRLAEQYF. Filled out from reference TRBV5-1 and TRBJ2-7, the complete variable domain reads KAGVTQTPRYLIKTRGQQVTLSCSPISGHRSVSWYQQTPGQGLQFLFEYFSETQRNKGNFPGRFSGRQFSNSRSEMNVSTLELGDSALYLCASSFVRLAEQYFGPGTRLTVT.